Listed below are T cell receptor beta chains from one sample, sequenced in a study of STAT5B mutations in CD4+ large granular lymphocyte leukemia. Using immunoSEQ multiplex PCR, the repertoire was profiled, and TCRdb retains in-frame clones only, with some absent. This table holds about 22,000 clones, 60% to 85% found once. Sample: CD4+ T cells from blood buffy coats. Receptors were obtained from a human donor in good health. Both conserved end residues are part of each CDR3. The D gene is left open where the match is weak. Clone size is not always given. Where it is, it says once, few, many or a class for expanded clones.

v_gene	abundance	d_gene	j_gene	CDR3nt	CDR3aa
TRBV11-2	NA	NA	TRBJ2-3	TGTGCCAGCAGCTCCCCGAGAGGGCCGGAAGCGCAGTATTTT	CASSSPRGPEAQYF
TRBV5-4	NA	TRBD1	TRBJ2-7	TGTGCCAGCAGCTTGGCGACAGGGGCCTACGAGCAGTACTTC	CASSLATGAYEQYF
TRBV5-5	NA	TRBD2	TRBJ2-5	TGTGCCAGCAGCCGACTAGCGGGAGGTGAGGAGACCCAGTACTTC	CASSRLAGGEETQYF
TRBV5-4	few	NA	TRBJ1-1	TGTGCCAGCAGCTTACCGGGACCCCTAAACACTGAAGCTTTCTTT	CASSLPGPLNTEAFF
TRBV5-1	NA	NA	TRBJ1-1	TGCGCCAGCAGCTTGAGGGCAGGGCAGAACACTGAAGCTTTCTTT	CASSLRAGQNTEAFF
TRBV29-1	NA	NA	TRBJ2-3	TGCAGCGTTCAAACGTCGGGCACAGATACGCAGTATTTT	CSVQTSGTDTQYF
TRBV2	NA	TRBD2	TRBJ2-5	TGTGCCAGCAAGACTAGCGAAGAGACCCAGTACTTC	CASKTSEETQYF
TRBV7-9	NA	NA	TRBJ1-6	TGTGCCAGCAGCTTAAGAGAGGTTAGGTCACCCCTCCACTTT	CASSLREVRSPLHF
TRBV5-1	NA	TRBD2	TRBJ2-2	TGCGCCAGCAGCTTGTCCGGGACTAGCGGAACCATCCCCGGGGAGCTGTTTTTT	CASSLSGTSGTIPGELFF
TRBV6-5	NA	TRBD2	TRBJ2-1	TGTGCCAGCAGACGACTAGCGGGAGGGGTTAATGAGCAGTTCTTC	CASRRLAGGVNEQFF
TRBV10-2	NA	NA	TRBJ2-5	TGCGCCAGCAGTGAGTCCCTTACAGCGGAGATCCAGTACTTC	CASSESLTAEIQYF
TRBV7-2	once	TRBD1	TRBJ1-2	TGTGCCAGCAGCTCGACGACAGGGGTCTATGGCTACACCTTC	CASSSTTGVYGYTF
TRBV27	NA	TRBD2	TRBJ2-5	TGTGCCAGCAGTTTGGGACTAGCGCCGCAAGAGACCCAGTACTTC	CASSLGLAPQETQYF
TRBV11-3	NA	NA	TRBJ2-7	TGTGCCAGCAGCTTAAAATCGGGGTACGAGCAGTACTTC	CASSLKSGYEQYF